The 13 T cell receptor beta chains reported below all come from one sample, sequenced in a study of T cells in Graves' hyperthyroidism and ophthalmopathy. The investigators amplified TCR beta CDR3 regions from RNA transcripts. The HTBI primer set was used in a first-round RT-PCR of the TCR CDR3. TCRdb recomputed calls from the multiplex PCR reads with MiXCR, one row per CDR3 protein. The table includes more than 350,000 distinct CDR3 sequences, more than 14% detected once. Material: blood. The receptors stem from a woman in her thirties with Graves' ophthalmopathy.

This clonotype was seen more than once but under ten times. This sequence joins TRBV9 and TRBJ2-7, with 9 bases aligning to TRBD2. There are 13 residues in the CDR3. V was clipped by 4 bases and J by 7 bases; unmatched bases: 6. Germline V gene data show CDR1 as SGDLS and CDR2 as YYNGEE. The CDR3 DNA is TGTGCCAGCAGCTCAAGGACTAGCGAAGAGCAGTACTTC. It yields the protein CASSSRTSEEQYF.

This clonotype has more than one count but fewer than ten. The chain links TRBV9 to TRBJ2-1; 8 bases fit TRBD2. The junction had 6 bases not matched to a gene; V was cut back by 6 bases and J by 1 base. CDR3 length: 15 amino acids. Germline V gene sequence: CDR1 SGDLS, CDR2 YYNGEE. The CDR3 sequence is CASTAGGLSYNEQFF. CDR3 DNA: TGTGCCAGCACTGCGGGGGGCTTATCCTACAATGAGCAGTTCTTC.

The chain employs TRBV20-1 and TRBJ1-4; D perhaps matches TRBD1 (5 bases). The CDR3 spans 13 residues. Germline loops: CDR1 DFQATT, CDR2 SNEGSKA (reference sequence). V lost 7 bases and J 5 bases, leaving 14 bases between the germline ends. DNA of the CDR3: TGCAGTGTTCCGGGACCGCTCAATGAAAAACTGTTTTTT. Amino acids: CSVPGPLNEKLFF.

This clonotype showed up many times. The V call is TRBV2, the J call TRBJ1-2, with D possibly matching TRBD1 (5 bases). Trimming cost V 2 bases and J 4 bases, with 20 bases left between them. Germline V gene data show CDR1 as SNHLY and CDR2 as FYNNEI. CDR3 size: 17 residues. CDR3 coding DNA: TGTGCCAGCAGTGAAACAGTGTCCCGGGGCCTCCTCTATGGCTACACCTTC. Translated: CASSETVSRGLLYGYTF.

This clonotype was found many times. The chain combines TRBV6-1 with TRBJ2-1; D call uncertain. The CDR3 has 13 residues. With 6 bases removed from V and 8 bases from J, the gap between germline ends came to 14 bases. Germline values: CDR1 MNHNS, CDR2 SASEGT. The CDR3 spells CASSEHPLDEQFF. In nucleotides, the CDR3 is TGTGCCAGCAGCGAACACCCCTTGGATGAGCAGTTCTTC.

Turning to this clonotype: A much larger clone differs from this one at a single base, so this may be a read error. The rearrangement links TRBV9 to TRBJ1-2; weak D call: TRBD1 (5 bases). Trimming stripped 0 bases from V and 7 bases from J, with 16 bases between. The length of the CDR3 is 15 residues. Germline V gene sequence: CDR1 SGDLS, CDR2 YYNGEE. CDR3 bases: TGTGCCAGCAGCGTAGTAGGGGTCGGGGCGATTGGCTACACCTTC. Translated, it gives CASSVVGVGAIGYTF. Combining the CDR3 with reference TRBV9 and TRBJ1-2 gives the whole variable domain DSGVTQTPKHLITATGQRVTLRCSPRSGDLSVYWYQQSLDQGLQFLIQYYNGEERAKGNILERFSAQQFPDLHSELNLSSLELGDSALYFCASSVVGVGAIGYTFGSGTRLTVV.

In this sample, this clonotype turned up many times. V is TRBV2 and J is TRBJ2-5; a possible D gene is TRBD1 (6 bases). CDR3 length equals 16 residues. V dropped 3 bases and J dropped 1 base, with 15 bases sitting between them. The germline CDR1 and CDR2 sequences are SNHLY and FYNNEI. The DNA of the CDR3 is TGTGCCAGCAGTGAGGGCCTACAGGGTCCCCAAGAGACCCAGTACTTC. Translation: CASSEGLQGPQETQYF.

This clonotype occurred a few times. V usage is TRBV5-6 and J usage is TRBJ2-3; TRBD1 aligns across 10 bases. Per germline, CDR1 SGHDT and CDR2 YYEEEE. J gave up 2 bases and V 5 bases, and 5 bases lay outside the gene matches. The CDR3 contains 15 residues. The CDR3 DNA reads as TGTGCCAGCAGGCCGACAGGGGGCGACACAGATACGCAGTATTTT. This translates into CASRPTGGDTDTQYF. The full variable domain, in which reference TRBV5-6 and TRBJ2-3 provide the parts outside the CDR3, is DAGVTQSPTHLIKTRGQQVTLRCSPKSGHDTVSWYQQALGQGPQFIFQYYEEEERQRGNFPDRFSGHQFPNYSSELNVNALLLGDSALYLCASRPTGGDTDTQYFGPGTRLTVL.

The table lists this clonotype with many counts. V gene TRBV3-1 combines with J gene TRBJ2-3; the D gene is possibly TRBD2 (5 bases). Germline V gene lookup returns CDR1 LGHDT and CDR2 YNNKEL (reference sequence). There are 15 residues in the CDR3. V dropped 1 base and J dropped 6 bases, with 14 bases sitting between them. CDR3: CASSQGPAERDTQYF. In DNA form, the CDR3 reads TGTGCCAGCAGCCAAGGGCCTGCGGAGCGGGATACGCAGTATTTT.

Ten or more counts support this clonotype. V and J are TRBV4-1 and TRBJ2-5; D gene ambiguous. CDR1 is MGHRA, CDR2 YSYEKL, per germline. V lost 0 bases and J lost 5, with 7 bases in between. There are 13 residues in the CDR3. Here the CDR3 reads CASSQEYYETQYF. CDR3 bases: TGCGCCAGCAGCCAAGAATATTATGAGACCCAGTACTTC.

This clonotype occurred many times. The rearrangement links TRBV11-2 to TRBJ2-5; 13 bases are shared with TRBD2. Germline V CDR1 and CDR2: SGHAT, FQNNGV. The CDR3 spans 21 residues. Unmatched junction bases numbered 22, after V lost 4 bases and J lost 5 bases. CDR3 coding DNA: TGTGCCAGCAGCTACTATCCCGGGACTAGCGGGGTGTTGACATCTGGGGAGACCCAGTACTTC. Translating it yields CASSYYPGTSGVLTSGETQYF.

This clonotype was counted a few times. J is TRBJ2-3 and V is TRBV7-3, with 10 bases identical to TRBD2. CDR1 and CDR2 from the germline V gene are SGHTA and FQGTGA. V was clipped by 0 bases and J by 2 bases; unmatched bases: 14. The CDR3 is 20 residues long. The DNA for the CDR3 is TGTGCCAGCAGCTTAACCGGCCTATCACTAGCGGGGAGCCACACAGATACGCAGTATTTT. Amino acid sequence: CASSLTGLSLAGSHTDTQYF. The full variable domain, in which reference TRBV7-3 and TRBJ2-3 provide the parts outside the CDR3, is GAGVSQTPSNKVTEKGKYVELRCDPISGHTALYWYRQSLGQGPEFLIYFQGTGAADDSGLPNDRFFAVRPEGSVSTLKIQRTERGDSAVYLCASSLTGLSLAGSHTDTQYFGPGTRLTVL.

This clonotype was picked up many times. The CDR3: CASSPFQSNTGELFF. CDR3 nucleotides: TGTGCCAGCAGTCCTTTTCAGTCGAACACCGGGGAGCTGTTTTTT. This rearrangement joins TRBV6-1 to TRBJ2-2; D is unclear. Trimming took off 5 bases at V and 0 bases at J, with 10 bases between the two ends. The CDR3 runs to 15 residues. Germline CDR1 MNHNS, CDR2 SASEGT.